This is a list of T cell receptor beta chains from one sample in a study of blood T cell repertoires in COVID-19. Profiling relied on immunoSEQ multiplex PCR, and the TCRdb table lists in-frame clones only, not all of them. This repertoire shows fewer than 60,000 clones, 89% found once; its top ten account for roughly 10%. Specimen: peripheral blood. These TCRs come from an older man with active or convalescent COVID-19. Each CDR3 is given with its conserved first and last residue. D genes are given only for firm matches. Part of the rows lack a size; the others show once, few, many or a class for expanded clones.

V: TRBV28; D: .; J: TRBJ1-1; size: .; CDR3: CASSVQGEGTEAFF; DNA: TGTGCCAGCAGTGTACAGGGAGAGGGCACTGAAGCTTTCTTT
V: TRBV5-1; D: TRBD1; J: TRBJ1-4; size: .; CDR3: CASSPGTANEKLFF; DNA: TGCGCCAGCAGCCCCGGGACAGCAAATGAAAAACTGTTTTTT
V: TRBV7-8; D: TRBD1; J: TRBJ1-2; size: .; CDR3: CASSLAGQIYGYTF; DNA: TGTGCCAGCAGCTTAGCGGGACAGATCTATGGCTACACCTTC
V: TRBV7-2; D: .; J: TRBJ1-2; size: .; CDR3: CASSFQGIGYTF; DNA: TGTGCCAGCAGCTTTCAGGGTATCGGCTACACCTTC
V: TRBV30; D: .; J: TRBJ1-4; size: .; CDR3: CAWSRGLTNEKLFF; DNA: TGTGCCTGGAGTAGGGGCTTAACTAATGAAAAACTGTTTTTT
V: TRBV7-2; D: .; J: TRBJ2-7; size: .; CDR3: CASTGAGGVGEQYF; DNA: TGTGCCAGCACCGGCGCAGGAGGGGTGGGCGAGCAGTACTTC
V: TRBV28; D: TRBD1; J: TRBJ1-6; size: .; CDR3: CASIPNRGNNSPLHF; DNA: TGTGCCAGCATCCCGAACAGGGGGAATAATTCACCCCTCCACTTT
V: TRBV5-1; D: TRBD2; J: TRBJ2-3; size: .; CDR3: CASSTGGQNSDTQYF; DNA: TGCGCCAGCTCTACGGGAGGGCAGAACTCAGATACGCAGTATTTT
V: TRBV5-1; D: TRBD1; J: TRBJ2-5; size: .; CDR3: CASSPDRGETQYF; DNA: TGCGCCAGCAGCCCGGACAGGGGAGAGACCCAGTACTTC
V: TRBV16; D: .; J: TRBJ2-3; size: .; CDR3: CASSQQGGATDTQYF; DNA: TGTGCCAGCAGCCAACAAGGGGGGGCAACAGATACGCAGTATTTT
V: TRBV10-2; D: TRBD2; J: TRBJ2-6; size: .; CDR3: CASSGVGGVSGANVLTF; DNA: TGCGCCAGCAGTGGTGTGGGAGGGGTCTCTGGGGCCAACGTCCTGACTTTC
V: TRBV6-5; D: .; J: TRBJ2-7; size: .; CDR3: CASSSQGAGGGEQYF; DNA: TGTGCCAGCAGTTCACAGGGGGCCGGGGGGGGCGAGCAGTACTTC
V: TRBV5-1; D: TRBD1; J: TRBJ2-3; size: .; CDR3: CASSRGQGTDTQYF; DNA: TGCGCCAGCAGCCGCGGACAGGGCACAGATACGCAGTATTTT
V: TRBV10-3; D: .; J: TRBJ2-7; size: .; CDR3: CAISESPYEQYF; DNA: TGTGCCATCAGTGAGAGCCCCTACGAGCAGTACTTC
V: TRBV11-3; D: TRBD1; J: TRBJ2-5; size: .; CDR3: CASSRRTGVQVQETQYF; DNA: TGTGCCAGCAGCAGACGTACAGGGGTCCAAGTCCAAGAGACCCAGTACTTC
V: TRBV18; D: TRBD1; J: TRBJ2-7; size: .; CDR3: CASSPGQENSYEQYF; DNA: TGTGCCAGCTCACCGGGACAGGAGAACTCCTACGAGCAGTACTTC
V: TRBV19; D: .; J: TRBJ1-5; size: .; CDR3: CASRLGESQPQHF; DNA: TGTGCCAGTAGGTTAGGGGAAAGTCAGCCCCAGCATTTT
V: TRBV3-1/TRBV3-2; D: TRBD2; J: TRBJ2-7; size: .; CDR3: CASSRASGGEQYF; DNA: TGTGCCAGCAGCCGGGCCTCGGGGGGGGAGCAGTACTTC
V: TRBV28; D: .; J: TRBJ1-1; size: .; CDR3: CASSFEQTEAFF; DNA: TGTGCCAGCAGTTTCGAACAGACTGAAGCTTTCTTT
V: TRBV28; D: TRBD2; J: TRBJ2-7; size: few; CDR3: CASIGGGAVEQYF; DNA: TGTGCCAGCATAGGCGGGGGGGCGGTGGAGCAGTACTTC
V: TRBV27; D: .; J: TRBJ1-1; size: .; CDR3: CASSLNWGTGAEAFF; DNA: TGTGCCAGCAGCCTAAATTGGGGGACGGGGGCTGAAGCTTTCTTT
V: TRBV6-2/TRBV6-3; D: TRBD1; J: TRBJ2-3; size: once; CDR3: CASSGDSGTDTQYF; DNA: TGTGCCAGCAGTGGGGACAGTGGCACAGATACGCAGTATTTT
V: TRBV3-1/TRBV3-2; D: .; J: TRBJ2-5; size: .; CDR3: CASSPRELYQETQYF; DNA: TGTGCCAGCAGCCCCCGGGAGTTGTACCAAGAGACCCAGTACTTC
V: TRBV5-5; D: .; J: TRBJ2-7; size: few; CDR3: CASINPLGPPYEQYF; DNA: TGTGCCAGCATCAATCCACTGGGGCCCCCCTACGAGCAGTACTTC
V: TRBV15; D: .; J: TRBJ2-3; size: .; CDR3: CATSIGGATDTQYF; DNA: TGTGCCACCAGCATAGGGGGTGCCACAGATACGCAGTATTTT
V: TRBV3-1/TRBV3-2; D: TRBD2; J: TRBJ2-3; size: once; CDR3: CASSLIAGASTDTQYF; DNA: TGTGCCAGCAGCCTGATAGCGGGGGCTAGCACAGATACGCAGTATTTT
V: TRBV18; D: .; J: TRBJ1-2; size: .; CDR3: CASSPTDGYGYTF; DNA: TGTGCCAGCTCACCGACAGATGGGTATGGCTACACCTTC
V: TRBV4-2; D: .; J: TRBJ1-5; size: .; CDR3: CASSPRPYQGNNQPQHF; DNA: TGTGCCAGCAGCCCCCGTCCTTATCAGGGGAACAATCAGCCCCAGCATTTT
V: TRBV9; D: TRBD2; J: TRBJ2-7; size: .; CDR3: CASSAGLAGVSLEQYF; DNA: TGTGCCAGCAGCGCCGGACTAGCGGGAGTATCGCTAGAGCAGTACTTC